Shown below are 24 T cell receptor beta chains from a single sample sequenced in a study of T cells after yellow fever vaccination. TCRdb recomputed calls from the 5' RACE reads with MiXCR, one row per CDR3 protein. The sample contains 35,000 to 55,000 distinct CDR3 sequences, over 5.5% of which appear only once. The specimen comprised PBMCs, either bulk or a sorted T-cell subset (CD4+, CD8+, memory, or dextramer-sorted; not recorded which), sampled 45 days after the yellow fever booster vaccination. The receptor source for this set is a young man who received the YFV17D yellow fever vaccine.

This clonotype was counted many times. The chain combines TRBV5-4 with TRBJ2-5, with TRBD1 matching 9 bases. V dropped 4 bases and J dropped 4; count of bases not matched to a gene: 5. Germline CDR1 is SGHNT and CDR2 is YYREEE (reference sequence). The CDR3 totals 14 residues. The CDR3, as DNA: TGTGCCAGCAGCAGGGGACAGGGAACAGAGACCCAGTACTTC. Amino acid sequence: CASSRGQGTETQYF.

This clonotype was counted ten times or more. This chain connects TRBV20-1 to TRBJ2-7; either TRBD1 or TRBD2 may fit D (6 bases each). CDR3 length: 14 residues. The V and J ends lost 4 bases and 6 bases respectively, with 19 bases between them. Germline lookup yields CDR1 DFQATT and CDR2 SNEGSKA (reference sequence). The DNA of the CDR3 is TGCAGTGCTAAGAAGGGGGGTCCAAGAGGCGAGCAGTACTTC. Translating gives CSAKKGGPRGEQYF.

Only a few counts were recorded for this clonotype. The rearrangement uses TRBV20-1 and TRBJ2-1; 9 positions match TRBD2. Germline V gene data show CDR1 as DFQATT and CDR2 as SNEGSKA (reference sequence). This CDR3 has 15 amino acids. Trimming at V came to 4 bases and at J to 5 bases, leaving 9 bases not matched to a gene. For the CDR3, the DNA is TGCAGTGCTACAGCCCTAGCGGGAATCCACAATGAGCAGTTCTTC. Protein: CSATALAGIHNEQFF.

This clonotype was seen ten or more times. This chain uses TRBV7-2 with TRBJ2-2, with D perhaps matching TRBD1 (6 bases). The CDR3 extends over 13 amino acids. Germline V gene data show CDR1 as SGHTA and CDR2 as FQGNSA. V was shortened by 1 base and J by 7 bases, with 7 bases between the two germline ends. CDR3 amino acids: CASSLGDNGELFF. The CDR3 DNA reads TGTGCCAGCAGCTTAGGGGACAACGGGGAGCTGTTTTTT.

This clonotype was seen at least ten times. The chain employs TRBV20-1 and TRBJ2-3, with D unclear. The CDR3 is 14 amino acids. V lost 2 bases and J lost 10, with 19 bases in between. Germline CDR1 DFQATT, CDR2 SNEGSKA (reference sequence). Written as DNA, the CDR3 is TGCAGTGCTAGAAACCGCGCTCTAGTAGTGGCGCAGTATTTT. It translates to CSARNRALVVAQYF.

The V and J genes are TRBV6-1 and TRBJ2-3, with a tentative D call TRBD1 (6 bases). In germline, CDR1 is MNHNS, CDR2 SASEGT. This CDR3 contains 16 residues. V was trimmed by 6 bases and J by 2 bases, leaving 18 bases between them. This chain's CDR3 is CASSRTGGHLTDTQYF. The DNA for the CDR3 is TGTGCCAGCAGCCGGACTGGGGGACATCTCACAGATACGCAGTATTTT.

This clonotype was found many times. V is TRBV12-3 or TRBV12-4 and J is TRBJ2-1; no clear D gene. V was clipped by 3 bases and J by 1 base, with 7 bases between them. The CDR3 totals 14 residues. CDR3 sequence (DNA): TGTGCCAGCAGTTTTGAAGGGTCCTACAATGAGCAGTTCTTC. Encoded protein: CASSFEGSYNEQFF.

This clonotype was seen ten or more times. The rearrangement uses TRBV12-3 or TRBV12-4 and TRBJ1-1, with D perhaps TRBD1 (6 bases). This CDR3 has 15 amino acids. The ends were cut back, 4 bases at V and 2 bases at J, with 14 bases in the middle. The CDR3 nucleotides are TGTGCCAGCAGTTCCAGGGGTAGGGTCAACACTGAAGCTTTCTTT. It encodes CASSSRGRVNTEAFF.

The chain combines TRBV6-1 with TRBJ2-7; D is unresolved. The V gene lost 6 bases and the J gene lost 3 bases, with 15 bases spanning the gap. The V gene's germline CDR1 is MNHNS and CDR2 SASEGT. The CDR3 is made up of 14 amino acids. CDR3 in amino acids: CASRGGAWIYEQYF. CDR3 coding DNA: TGTGCCAGCAGGGGTGGAGCCTGGATCTACGAGCAGTACTTC.

This clonotype was counted at least ten times. The J gene is TRBJ1-2, the V gene TRBV28, with D tentatively TRBD1 (5 bases). Per the germline V gene, CDR1 is MDHEN and CDR2 is SYDVKM. This CDR3 region has 14 residues. Trimming shortened V by 5 bases and J by 7 bases, and 17 bases separated the two germline ends. DNA of the CDR3: TGTGCCAGCAGTCTCCCCCCGGGACCTCTTGGCTACACCTTC. As protein: CASSLPPGPLGYTF.

This clonotype was counted at least ten times. J is TRBJ2-3 and V is TRBV20-1; D is ambiguous. The CDR3 contains 11 residues. V lost 1 base to trimming and J lost 5 bases, with 4 bases between them. CDR1 and CDR2 (germline): DFQATT, SNEGSKA (reference sequence). DNA of the CDR3: TGCAGTGCTAGAGGGGAAGATACGCAGTATTTT. This sequence encodes CSARGEDTQYF.

This clonotype has ten or more counts. The CDR3, as DNA: TGTGCCAGCAGCAAAAGCGGGAGCTTTTACAATGAGCAGTTCTTC. It encodes CASSKSGSFYNEQFF. The chain employs TRBV25-1 and TRBJ2-1; 8 bases are shared with TRBD2. Germline trimming cut 6 bases from V and 4 bases from J; bases unmatched to any gene: 8. The CDR3 has 15 residues. Germline loops: CDR1 MGHDK, CDR2 SYGVNS.

In its sample, this clonotype ranks as medium-sized. The rearrangement links TRBV30 to TRBJ2-2; no clear D gene. Looked up from germline, CDR1 is GTSNPN and CDR2 is SVGIG (reference sequence). The CDR3 is 12 amino acids. Trimming shortened V by 2 bases and J by 7 bases, and 8 bases separated the two germline ends. CDR3 DNA sequence: TGTGCCTGGAGTCGTCTTATCGGGGAGCTGTTTTTT. This codes for CAWSRLIGELFF.

J is TRBJ2-1 and V is TRBV18, with 9 bases that match TRBD2. J was trimmed by 5 bases and V by 2 bases; bases with no gene match: 7. There are 16 residues in the CDR3. Germline CDR1 reads KGHSH; CDR2 reads LQKENI. The DNA for the CDR3 is TGTGCCAGCTCACCAAAGAGCGGGAGGCTCAACAATGAGCAGTTCTTC. As protein: CASSPKSGRLNNEQFF.

The chain joins TRBV20-1 to TRBJ1-2, with 8 positions matching TRBD1. J lost 3 bases, V lost 5 bases, and 11 bases had no gene match. Germline V CDR1 and CDR2: DFQATT, SNEGSKA (reference sequence). The CDR3 runs 15 residues. CDR3: CSARYFGQGDYGYTF. The CDR3 bases are TGCAGTGCTCGTTATTTCGGACAGGGTGACTATGGCTACACCTTC.

The chain uses TRBV11-2 and TRBJ2-2, with a tentative D call TRBD2 (5 bases). V lost 5 bases, J lost 1 base, and 17 bases lay in between. The germline gives CDR1 SGHAT, CDR2 FQNNGV. The CDR3 runs 17 residues. For the CDR3, the DNA is TGTGCCAGCAGCCCCTTTTTTAGGGCGGGGAACACCGGGGAGCTGTTTTTT. Translation: CASSPFFRAGNTGELFF. The full variable domain, with the rest looked up from reference TRBV11-2 and TRBJ2-2, is EAGVAQSPRYKIIEKRQSVAFWCNPISGHATLYWYQQILGQGPKLLIQFQNNGVVDDSQLPKDRFSAERLKGVDSTLKIQPAKLEDSAVYLCASSPFFRAGNTGELFFGEGSRLTVL.

This clonotype was observed at least ten times. The V and J genes are TRBV15 and TRBJ2-2; D unresolved. In germline, CDR1 is LNHNV, CDR2 YYDKDF (reference sequence). Trimming left V 9 bases short and J 0 bases short, with 11 bases between. The CDR3 runs 14 residues. CDR3 sequence reads: CATTGSANTGELFF. The DNA of the CDR3 is TGTGCCACTACCGGGTCCGCGAACACCGGGGAGCTGTTTTTT. Full variable domain (rest looked up from reference TRBV15 and TRBJ2-2): DAMVIQNPRYQVTQFGKPVTLSCSQTLNHNVMYWYQQKSSQAPKLLFHYYDKDFNNEADTPDNFQSRRPNTSFCFLDIRSPGLGDTAMYLCATTGSANTGELFFGEGSRLTVL.

This clonotype was found many times. The chain joins TRBV9 to TRBJ1-5; TRBD1 agrees at 8 bases. The CDR3 loop spans 14 amino acids. In germline, CDR1 is SGDLS, CDR2 YYNGEE. V trimming: 3 bases; J trimming: 6 bases; junction bases outside the gene matches: 5. The CDR3 nucleotides are TGTGCCAGCAGCGAAGACAGGGGAGGTCAGCCCCAGCATTTT. The encoded protein is CASSEDRGGQPQHF.

This sequence joins TRBV20-1 and TRBJ2-3; 9 bases agree with TRBD2. Germline V gene lookup returns CDR1 DFQATT and CDR2 SNEGSKA (reference sequence). The CDR3 is 17 amino acids. Here the CDR3 reads CCALRPSSGKRTDTQYF. For the CDR3, the DNA is TGCTGCGCTCTCCGCCCCTCTAGCGGGAAGCGCACAGATACGCAGTATTTT.

This clonotype was recorded many times. The chain joins TRBV12-3 or TRBV12-4 to TRBJ2-1; 10 nucleotides match TRBD2. J was trimmed by 9 bases and V by 2 bases; bases with no gene match: 7. This CDR3 has 15 amino acids. Here the CDR3 DNA reads TGTGCCAGCAGTTTACCAGCGGGAGGGGGTGGTGAGCAGTTCTTC. It is translated as CASSLPAGGGGEQFF.

V gene TRBV18 combines with J gene TRBJ2-7, with 9 bases matching TRBD2. Trimming removed 2 bases from V and 7 bases from J; junction bases left unmatched: 6. Germline V lookup: CDR1 KGHSH, CDR2 LQKENI. This CDR3 spans 14 amino acids. This chain's CDR3 is CASSPAGGPGEQYF. The CDR3 nucleotides read TGTGCCAGCTCACCAGCGGGAGGGCCAGGGGAGCAGTACTTC. Looking up the rest from reference TRBV18 and TRBJ2-7 gives the full variable domain: NAGVMQNPRHLVRRRGQEARLRCSPMKGHSHVYWYRQLPEEGLKFMVYLQKENIIDESGMPKERFSAEFPKEGPSILRIQQVVRGDSAAYFCASSPAGGPGEQYFGPGTRLTVT.

This chain links TRBV20-1 with TRBJ1-1, with D perhaps TRBD1 (6 bases). Trimming removed 2 bases from V and 5 bases from J, with 9 bases in between. This CDR3 is built from 12 residues. CDR1 DFQATT and CDR2 SNEGSKA come from the germline V gene (reference sequence). In DNA form, the CDR3 reads TGCAGTGCTAGATCAGGGGAAACTGAAGCTTTCTTT. Translation: CSARSGETEAFF.

At least ten counts were recorded for this clonotype. The rearrangement joins TRBV28 to TRBJ2-7; perhaps TRBD1 as D (6 bases). CDR3 length equals 12 residues. Deletions cut 5 bases from V and 4 bases from J, with 9 bases between. Germline V lookup: CDR1 MDHEN, CDR2 SYDVKM. The CDR3 coding sequence is TGTGCCAGCAGTGAGGGGGATTACGAGCAGTACTTC. Translated: CASSEGDYEQYF.

This clonotype appeared many times. A read error may produce the germline difference seen at one junction end. The chain links TRBV7-6 to TRBJ2-6, with a weak D call TRBD1 (5 bases). CDR1 and CDR2 from the germline V gene are SGHVS and FNYEAQ. CDR3 length: 15 residues. The CDR3 here is CASSLDNSGANVLTF. The CDR3 bases are TGTGCCAGCAGCTTAGACAACTCTGGGGCCAACGTCCTGACCTTC.